The 25 T cell receptor beta chains below all came from one sample that was sequenced in a study of Ad26.COV2.S vaccination and SARS-CoV-2 variants. Treatment given: about 20 received Ad26.COV2.S at low or high dose, single or two shots; about five received placebo; per-sample allocation not given. Day 63 after the first vaccine or placebo injection was the time point for sampling. The table came from immunoSEQ multiplex PCR; TCRdb's copy has only in-frame clones and leaves some out. The data show about 260,000 clones, 87% seen once. The specimen comprised peripheral blood, sampled in a trial of Ad26.COV2.S vaccine versus placebo. The origin of the receptors is a person between 18 and 59 years old who received the Ad26.COV2.S COVID-19 vaccine or a placebo.

The rearrangement links TRBV9 to TRBJ2-3, with TRBD2 identical over 8 bases. Germline V gene lookup returns CDR1 SGDLS and CDR2 YYNGEE. The CDR3 covers 16 residues. Trimming took 2 bases from V and 4 from J; bases not matched to a gene: 9. In DNA form, the CDR3 reads TGTGCCAGCAGCGTTCGAGCGGGAGTGTTAGCAGATACGCAGTATTTT. Its translation: CASSVRAGVLADTQYF.

The J gene is TRBJ1-5, the V gene TRBV2, with D maybe TRBD1 (6 bases). V was cut by 2 bases and J by 4 bases, with 21 bases left in between. Germline V gives CDR1 SNHLY, CDR2 FYNNEI. This CDR3 is built from 18 residues. Here the CDR3 reads CASSEQGTGWGLNQPQHF. The CDR3 DNA sequence: TGTGCCAGCAGTGAACAAGGGACGGGCTGGGGGCTAAATCAGCCCCAGCATTTT.

In its sample, this clone was seen a few times. The rearrangement uses TRBV29-1 and TRBJ2-5; 8 bases are shared with TRBD1. Germline assignment: CDR1 SQVTM and CDR2 ANQGSEA. The V segment lost 7 bases and the J segment 5 bases; nucleotides outside the gene matches: 6. CDR3 length: 12 amino acids. The CDR3 nucleotides are TGCAGCGGACAGGGGTCCCTTGAGACCCAGTACTTC. Encoded protein: CSGQGSLETQYF.

The chain couples TRBV5-5 to TRBJ2-1; tentatively, D is TRBD2 (5 bases). CDR3 length: 13 amino acids. The germline CDR1 and CDR2 sequences are SGHKS and YYEKEE (reference sequence). Trimming took 6 bases from V and 7 from J, leaving 14 bases between them. The CDR3 DNA reads TGTGCCAGCACTCGTACTCGGGGAAATGAGCAGTTCTTC. As protein: CASTRTRGNEQFF.

The V gene is TRBV7-2, the J gene TRBJ2-2, with 8 bases identical to TRBD2. With V trimmed by 1 base and J by 6 bases, 4 bases remained unmatched. The CDR3 runs to 15 residues. The germline gives CDR1 SGHTA, CDR2 FQGNSA. As DNA, the CDR3 is TGTGCCAGCAGCTTAGTTCGGGGGGGCCCCGGGGAGCTGTTTTTT. This translates into CASSLVRGGPGELFF. The full variable domain, completed using reference TRBV7-2 and TRBJ2-2, is GAGVSQSPSNKVTEKGKDVELRCDPISGHTALYWYRQSLGQGLEFLIYFQGNSAPDKSGLPSDRFSAERTGGSVSTLTIQRTQQEDSAVYLCASSLVRGGPGELFFGEGSRLTVL.

The V and J genes are TRBV19 and TRBJ2-4; D is ambiguous. The CDR3 sequence is 12 residues long. V dropped 5 bases and J dropped 8 bases, with 10 bases sitting between them. Per germline, CDR1 LNHDA and CDR2 SQIVND (reference sequence). CDR3 residues: CASSSRQDIQYF. The CDR3 DNA reads TGTGCCAGTAGTTCCCGACAAGACATTCAGTACTTC. The whole variable domain, filled in from reference TRBV19 and TRBJ2-4, reads DGGITQSPKYLFRKEGQNVTLSCEQNLNHDAMYWYRQDPGQGLRLIYYSQIVNDFQKGDIAEGYSVSREKKESFPLTVTSAQKNPTAFYLCASSSRQDIQYFGAGTRLSVL.

The chain carries TRBV7-2 and TRBJ1-2; D possibly corresponds to TRBD1 (6 bases). The CDR3 has 11 residues. V was pared by 3 bases and J by 7 bases, with 6 bases between. CDR1 and CDR2 from the germline V gene are SGHTA and FQGNSA. The CDR3 DNA reads TGTGCCAGCAGCTTCAGGGGTGGCTACACCTTC. Encoded protein: CASSFRGGYTF. The full variable domain, its missing parts supplied by reference TRBV7-2 and TRBJ1-2, is GAGVSQSPSNKVTEKGKDVELRCDPISGHTALYWYRQSLGQGLEFLIYFQGNSAPDKSGLPSDRFSAERTGGSVSTLTIQRTQQEDSAVYLCASSFRGGYTFGSGTRLTVV.

The rearrangement joins TRBV27 to TRBJ2-1; 11 bases agree with TRBD2. Germline-derived CDR1 and CDR2 are MNHEY and SMNVEV (reference sequence). Trimming cost V 8 bases and J 2 bases; bases outside gene matches: 5. This CDR3 comprises 15 residues. The CDR3 is CASGSSGRTYNEQFF. The CDR3 DNA follows: TGTGCCAGCGGGTCTAGCGGGAGGACCTACAATGAGCAGTTCTTC.

The J gene is TRBJ2-1, the V gene TRBV7-9; D is unclear. Germline V CDR1 and CDR2: SEHNR, FQNEAQ (reference sequence). The CDR3 has 15 amino acids. Deletions cut 0 bases from V and 7 bases from J, with 13 bases between. This CDR3 reads CASSLASVISNEQFF. CDR3 in DNA: TGTGCCAGCAGCTTAGCGTCCGTAATCAGTAATGAGCAGTTCTTC.

J is TRBJ2-3 and V is TRBV7-3, with D perhaps TRBD1 (5 bases). Germline CDR1 reads SGHTA; CDR2 reads FQGTGA. V gave up 5 bases and J gave up 5 bases, with 5 bases separating them. The CDR3 spans 11 residues. DNA of the CDR3: TGTGCCAGCAGCCAGGGAGATACGCAGTATTTT. Encoded protein: CASSQGDTQYF.

The chain carries TRBV9 and TRBJ1-5, with a tentative D call TRBD1 (6 bases). V lost 4 bases and J 0 bases, leaving 14 bases between the germline ends. Germline V gene lookup returns CDR1 SGDLS and CDR2 YYNGEE. The CDR3 runs 16 residues. The CDR3 sequence is CASSLDRTVSNQPQHF. CDR3 DNA sequence: TGTGCCAGCAGCTTAGACCGGACAGTTAGCAATCAGCCCCAGCATTTT.

This chain uses TRBV7-2 with TRBJ2-2; 7 bases are shared with TRBD2. Germline V gives CDR1 SGHTA, CDR2 FQGNSA. The J segment lost 7 bases and the V segment lost 2 bases, leaving 4 bases of the junction unmatched. CDR3 length equals 14 residues. The CDR3 DNA follows: TGTGCCAGCAGCTTACTAGCGGAGGGCGGGGAGCTGTTTTTT. It codes for CASSLLAEGGELFF.

J is TRBJ2-7 and V is TRBV27, with 9 bases fitting TRBD1. This CDR3 has 17 amino acids. J lost 3 bases, V lost 6 bases, and 15 bases had no gene match. Germline-derived CDR1 and CDR2 are MNHEY and SMNVEV (reference sequence). The CDR3: CASSKHGTGRLNYEQYF. The CDR3 coding sequence is TGTGCCAGCAGCAAACACGGGACAGGGCGCCTAAACTACGAGCAGTACTTC.

V usage is TRBV7-2 and J usage is TRBJ2-5; TRBD2 aligns across 7 bases. The CDR3 is 14 amino acids. After removal of 4 bases from V and 1 base from J, the junction contained 3 bases not matched to a gene. Germline-derived CDR1 and CDR2 are SGHTA and FQGNSA. CDR3 residues: CASSSRTSQETQYF. The CDR3 DNA reads as TGTGCCAGCAGCTCCAGGACTAGCCAAGAGACCCAGTACTTC.

In its sample, this clone was seen a few times. A much larger clone lies a single base off, so this may be a read error. This rearrangement joins TRBV7-2 to TRBJ1-5; D is perhaps TRBD1 (6 bases). Germline CDR1 is SGHTA and CDR2 is FQGNSA. With 2 bases removed from V and 4 bases from J, the gap between germline ends came to 6 bases. This CDR3 comprises 13 residues. The CDR3 sequence: CASSLQGNQPQHF. CDR3 nucleotides: TGTGCCAGCAGCTTACAGGGGAATCAGCCCCAGCATTTT.

V usage is TRBV6-2 or TRBV6-3 and J usage is TRBJ1-4, with D unresolved. CDR1 and CDR2 (germline): MNHEY, SVGEGT. The CDR3 runs 12 residues. Deletions cut 5 bases from V and 5 bases from J, with 6 bases between. The CDR3 here is CASSPLNEKLFF. CDR3 DNA sequence: TGTGCCAGCAGTCCGCTGAATGAAAAACTGTTTTTT.

This chain joins TRBV2 and TRBJ2-1; TRBD2 aligns across 10 bases. Germline CDR1 reads SNHLY; CDR2 reads FYNNEI. Trimming removed 1 base from V and 8 bases from J; junction bases left unmatched: 11. The CDR3 is 17 residues long. CDR3 nucleotides: TGTGCCAGCAGTGAAGTCTTGGTAGCGGGGGGCGACGATGAGCAGTTCTTC. It is translated as CASSEVLVAGGDDEQFF.

This clone came up a few times. The chain has TRBV5-6 and TRBJ1-6; D uncertain. The germline V gene has CDR1 SGHDT and CDR2 YYEEEE. Deletions cut 1 base from V and 10 bases from J, with 15 bases between. This CDR3 has 15 residues. The CDR3 coding sequence is TGTGCCAGCAGCTTGACGGGGAAATTAGTATCACCCCTCCACTTT. The encoded protein is CASSLTGKLVSPLHF.

The rearrangement joins TRBV6-6 to TRBJ2-1; D gene unclear. Germline lookup yields CDR1 MNHNY and CDR2 SVGAGI (reference sequence). Trimming took 4 bases from V and 8 from J, leaving 6 bases between them. CDR3 size: 11 residues. CDR3 amino acids: CASSLSYEQFF. The CDR3 DNA reads TGTGCCAGCAGTTTGTCCTATGAGCAGTTCTTC.

This sequence joins TRBV30 and TRBJ2-5, with D perhaps TRBD2 (6 bases). The germline gives CDR1 GTSNPN, CDR2 SVGIG (reference sequence). V lost 0 bases and J lost 4, with 15 bases in between. The length of the CDR3 is 15 residues. Here the CDR3 reads CAWSVGRGKVETQYF. In nucleotides, the CDR3 is TGTGCCTGGAGTGTAGGTCGGGGGAAGGTAGAGACCCAGTACTTC.

CDR3 amino acids: CAIGDSNQPQHF. The DNA of the CDR3 is TGTGCCATCGGGGATAGCAATCAGCCCCAGCATTTT. The chain is built from TRBV10-3 and TRBJ1-5; D uncertain. V shed 8 bases and J shed 0 bases, with 5 bases lying between them. The germline V gene encodes CDR1 ENHRY and CDR2 SYGVKD. CDR3 length: 12 amino acids.

The rearrangement uses TRBV6-2 or TRBV6-3 and TRBJ2-3, with D possibly called TRBD1 or TRBD2 (6 bases each). Trimming removed 0 bases from V and 0 bases from J, with 16 bases in between. In germline, CDR1 is MNHEY, CDR2 SVGEGT. This CDR3 contains 18 residues. The CDR3 nucleotides read TGTGCCAGCAGTTACTCCCCGGTCCGGGGGCCGAGCACAGATACGCAGTATTTT. Protein: CASSYSPVRGPSTDTQYF.

CDR3 DNA: TGTGCCAGCTCACCGCCCCTAGCTGAAAAACTGTTTTTT. Translation: CASSPPLAEKLFF. V gene TRBV18 combines with J gene TRBJ1-4; D ambiguous. Trimming stripped 3 bases from V and 7 bases from J, with 9 bases between. The CDR3 contains 13 residues. The germline V gene encodes CDR1 KGHSH and CDR2 LQKENI.

The chain recombines TRBV6-6 with TRBJ2-3; 9 bases fit TRBD1. V gave up 5 bases and J gave up 4 bases; unmatched junction bases: 7. Per germline, CDR1 MNHNY and CDR2 SVGAGI (reference sequence). The CDR3 consists of 15 residues. CDR3 region: CASSKTGGRADTQYF. CDR3 nucleotide sequence: TGTGCCAGCAGTAAGACAGGGGGGAGAGCAGATACGCAGTATTTT.

This clone is a singleton in its sample. The V call is TRBV4-1, the J call TRBJ1-5; D gene uncertain. CDR1 and CDR2 from the germline V gene are MGHRA and YSYEKL. The V end was cut by 0 bases, the J end by 7 bases, with 13 bases between. The CDR3 has 15 residues. In DNA form, the CDR3 reads TGCGCCAGCAGCCAAGACACGGGAGGCCACCAGCCCCAGCATTTT. Its translation: CASSQDTGGHQPQHF.